This TCR beta chain stems from a study of cytomegalovirus exposure and HLA in healthy donors. Regarding the study as a whole: The majority of TCR sequences were rare, yet some public TCRs appeared in many donors. The listing of roughly 160 TCR beta chains classed them as cytomegalovirus-associated.

The CDR3 runs 13 residues. The V gene's germline CDR1 is MNHEY and CDR2 SVGAGI. On this clone: Its cognate antigen is unknown. At one end, the junction sequence differs from germline, possibly due to a read error.

Using immunoSEQ multiplex PCR, the repertoire was profiled, and TCRdb retains in-frame clones only, with some absent. The sample contains 150,000 to 200,000 clones, roughly 96% of which appear only once. The donors were part of the roughly 130-subject validation cohort, which stood apart from the 666-subject first cohort. What was sequenced was PBMCs. The TCR originated in a woman aged 18-30 years in good health and CMV-seronegative. The chain couples TRBV6-5 to TRBJ2-7; maybe TRBD1 (7 bases). The CDR3 coding sequence is TGTGCCAGCAGTTACGGGGCGGGACAGCGAGTTTCCTTC. Its protein is CASSYGAGQRVSF.